This T cell receptor (beta chain) was sequenced in a study of cytomegalovirus exposure and HLA in healthy donors. The study, taken as a whole, reports: Several V segments, TRBV6-2 and TRBV6-3 among them, could not be told apart and were dropped. Immune exposure information available was restricted to CMV serostatus.

Primers included in the PCR were 60 Vbeta and 13 Jbeta primers. Repertoires were generated with immunoSEQ multiplex PCR, while TCRdb's copy carries only in-frame clones and drops some. The sample includes approximately 120,000 clones. Germline V gene data show CDR1 as MNHNY and CDR2 as SVGAGI (reference sequence). The CDR3 runs 15 residues. V was pared by 3 bases and J by 0 bases, with 11 bases between. Points on this clone: The antigen is undetermined.

This TCR came from a man under 40 in good health and CMV-seronegative. The rearrangement uses TRBV6-6 and TRBJ1-1, with D maybe TRBD1 (5 bases). The sequencing sample was made of PBMCs. The CDR3 loop reads CASSYPQGMNTEAFF. The CDR3 region has the DNA TGTGCCAGCAGTTATCCCCAGGGTATGAACACTGAAGCTTTCTTT.